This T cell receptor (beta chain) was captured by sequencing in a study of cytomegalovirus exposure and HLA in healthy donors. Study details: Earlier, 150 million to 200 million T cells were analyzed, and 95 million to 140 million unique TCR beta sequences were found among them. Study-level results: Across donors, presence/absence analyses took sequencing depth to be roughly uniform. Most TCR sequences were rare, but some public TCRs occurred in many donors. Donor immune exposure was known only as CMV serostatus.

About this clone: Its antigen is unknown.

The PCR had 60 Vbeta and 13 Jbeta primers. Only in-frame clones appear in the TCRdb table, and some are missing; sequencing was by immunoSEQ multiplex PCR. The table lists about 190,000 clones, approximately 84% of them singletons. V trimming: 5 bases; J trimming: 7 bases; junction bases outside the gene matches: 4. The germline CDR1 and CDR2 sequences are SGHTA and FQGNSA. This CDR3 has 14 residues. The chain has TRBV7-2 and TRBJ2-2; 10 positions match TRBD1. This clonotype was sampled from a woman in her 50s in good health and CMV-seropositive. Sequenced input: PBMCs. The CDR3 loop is CASSRDRGVGELFF. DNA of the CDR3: TGTGCCAGCAGCCGGGACAGGGGTGTCGGGGAGCTGTTTTTT.